These 20 T cell receptor beta chains originate from one sample sequenced in a study of blood T cell repertoires in COVID-19. Produced via immunoSEQ multiplex PCR; TCRdb's table is partial and in-frame only. The sample holds 250,000 to 350,000 clones, about 90% seen once. Material for sequencing was peripheral blood. Every receptor here comes from a woman aged 45 to 65 who had recovered from COVID-19.

J is TRBJ2-3 and V is TRBV27; no clear D. Germline V gene sequence: CDR1 MNHEY, CDR2 SMNVEV (reference sequence). The CDR3 length is 15 residues. Trimming stripped 2 bases from V and 1 base from J, with 10 bases between. Here the CDR3 reads CASSLRRRGTDTQYF. The CDR3 coding sequence is TGTGCCAGCAGTTTACGTCGGAGAGGCACAGATACGCAGTATTTT.

V gene TRBV7-2 combines with J gene TRBJ2-1, with D tentatively TRBD2 (6 bases). The V gene's germline CDR1 is SGHTA and CDR2 FQGNSA. This CDR3 is built from 17 residues. Deletions cut 0 bases from V and 8 bases from J, with 20 bases between. This CDR3 reads CASSLALHSGSVDEQFF. In DNA, the CDR3 is TGTGCCAGCAGCTTAGCGTTACATTCCGGGAGCGTGGATGAGCAGTTCTTC.

The chain employs TRBV28 and TRBJ2-1; D perhaps matches TRBD2 (5 bases). The V and J ends lost 5 bases and 9 bases respectively, with 11 bases between them. The CDR3 spans 12 residues. CDR1 is MDHEN and CDR2 is SYDVKM in the germline V gene. CDR3: CASSRGEGEQFF. CDR3 DNA sequence: TGTGCCAGCAGTCGGGGTGAGGGTGAGCAGTTCTTC. The variable domain in full, with the rest retrieved from reference TRBV28 and TRBJ2-1, is DVKVTQSSRYLVKRTGEKVFLECVQDMDHENMFWYRQDPGLGLRLIYFSYDVKMKEKGDIPEGYSVSREKKERFSLILESASTNQTSMYLCASSRGEGEQFFGPGTRLTVL.

Note on this clone: The same CDR3 also results from other DNA sequences found in this sample. The chain is built from TRBV7-2 and TRBJ1-5; 7 bases agree with TRBD1. Germline values: CDR1 SGHTA, CDR2 FQGNSA. The junction had 3 bases not matched to a gene; V was cut back by 4 bases and J by 0 bases. This CDR3 has 15 amino acids. CDR3 nucleotide sequence: TGTGCCAGCAGCTCCGGGACAGTTAGCAATCAGCCCCAGCATTTT. Its protein is CASSSGTVSNQPQHF.

The V and J genes are TRBV7-9 and TRBJ2-3; D is perhaps TRBD2 (6 bases). The CDR3 contains 15 residues. Germline V gene sequence: CDR1 SEHNR, CDR2 FQNEAQ (reference sequence). Deletions cut 5 bases from V and 3 bases from J, with 15 bases between. The CDR3 region is CASSRTILGTDTQYF. The CDR3 DNA is TGTGCCAGCAGCCGGACTATCCTAGGGACAGATACGCAGTATTTT.

The chain joins TRBV11-2 to TRBJ2-1; D not resolved. V shed 1 base and J shed 4 bases, with 8 bases lying between them. The CDR3 extends over 14 amino acids. Germline-derived CDR1 and CDR2 are SGHAT and FQNNGV. The CDR3 region is CASSLAGGYNEQFF. DNA of the CDR3: TGTGCCAGCAGCTTAGCGGGTGGTTACAATGAGCAGTTCTTC.

V is TRBV9 and J is TRBJ2-7; the D gene is possibly TRBD1 (5 bases). V was shortened by 0 bases and J by 5 bases, with 12 bases between the two germline ends. The CDR3 covers 14 residues. Germline V gene data show CDR1 as SGDLS and CDR2 as YYNGEE. In DNA, the CDR3 is TGTGCCAGCAGCGTAGAAGGGGAAAGGGACGAGCAGTACTTC. This encodes CASSVEGERDEQYF. Variable domain in full (rest from reference TRBV9 and TRBJ2-7): DSGVTQTPKHLITATGQRVTLRCSPRSGDLSVYWYQQSLDQGLQFLIQYYNGEERAKGNILERFSAQQFPDLHSELNLSSLELGDSALYFCASSVEGERDEQYFGPGTRLTVT.

V gene TRBV19 combines with J gene TRBJ1-5; 9 bases agree with TRBD1. This CDR3 comprises 14 residues. J was trimmed by 7 bases and V by 4 bases; bases with no gene match: 5. The germline V gene encodes CDR1 LNHDA and CDR2 SQIVND (reference sequence). CDR3 amino acids: CASSRYRGQQPQHF. CDR3 bases: TGTGCCAGTAGTAGGTACAGGGGGCAACAGCCCCAGCATTTT.

The chain uses TRBV28 and TRBJ1-4; D is perhaps TRBD1 (6 bases). Germline-derived CDR1 and CDR2 are MDHEN and SYDVKM. The CDR3 is made up of 15 amino acids. V was shortened by 6 bases and J by 5 bases, with 16 bases between the two germline ends. Here the CDR3 reads CASRLDRLGNEKLFF. For the CDR3, the DNA is TGTGCCAGCAGGCTTGACAGGCTAGGAAATGAAAAACTGTTTTTT.

The chain combines TRBV27 with TRBJ1-1, with D unclear. V lost 6 bases to trimming and J lost 3 bases, with 8 bases between them. Germline V CDR1 and CDR2: MNHEY, SMNVEV (reference sequence). The CDR3 contains 12 residues. CDR3 nucleotide sequence: TGTGCCAGCAGGGGCCCATACACTGAAGCTTTCTTT. It encodes CASRGPYTEAFF.

V gene TRBV14 combines with J gene TRBJ1-2; 7 bases are shared with TRBD1. CDR1 SGHDN and CDR2 FVKESK come from the germline V gene. The CDR3 is made up of 15 amino acids. V trimming: 2 bases; J trimming: 5 bases; junction bases outside the gene matches: 8. The CDR3 protein is CASSQTGEWGYGYTF. The DNA for the CDR3 is TGTGCCAGCAGCCAAACAGGGGAATGGGGTTATGGCTACACCTTC.

The V call is TRBV7-8, the J call TRBJ1-5; D is possibly TRBD1 (6 bases). V lost 3 bases to trimming and J lost 7 bases, with 10 bases between them. Germline V gene sequence: CDR1 SGHVS, CDR2 FQNEAQ. This CDR3 spans 13 amino acids. Here the CDR3 DNA reads TGTGCCAGCAGCTTCAGGGGATCCCAGCCCCAGCATTTT. This translates into CASSFRGSQPQHF.

This clone was picked up one time. The chain recombines TRBV28 with TRBJ2-7; 9 bases are shared with TRBD2. Germline CDR1 MDHEN, CDR2 SYDVKM. The CDR3 spans 14 residues. V dropped 5 bases and J dropped 4; count of bases not matched to a gene: 6. The CDR3 sequence is CASSPSGNSYEQYF. DNA of the CDR3: TGTGCCAGCAGTCCTAGCGGGAACTCATACGAGCAGTACTTC.

The V gene is TRBV5-6, the J gene TRBJ1-5; D unclear. The V end lost 5 bases, the J end lost 0 bases, and 12 bases lay between the germline ends. Germline CDR1 reads SGHDT; CDR2 reads YYEEEE. There are 15 residues in the CDR3. The CDR3 is CASSPGLYSNQPQHF. The CDR3 nucleotides read TGTGCCAGCAGTCCTGGACTGTATAGCAATCAGCCCCAGCATTTT. The whole variable domain, remainder taken from reference TRBV5-6 and TRBJ1-5, is DAGVTQSPTHLIKTRGQQVTLRCSPKSGHDTVSWYQQALGQGPQFIFQYYEEEERQRGNFPDRFSGHQFPNYSSELNVNALLLGDSALYLCASSPGLYSNQPQHFGDGTRLSIL.

The gene calls are TRBV12-3 or TRBV12-4 and TRBJ2-3; possible D gene TRBD2, 5 bases. This CDR3 is 11 amino acids long. Between the trimmed V and J ends, which lost 6 bases and 5 bases, there was a span of 6 bases. The CDR3 bases are TGTGCCAGCAGCCGGGAAGATACGCAGTATTTT. This translates into CASSREDTQYF.

The chain links TRBV27 to TRBJ1-5; TRBD1 matches 9 bases. The CDR3 extends over 15 amino acids. V shed 6 bases, J shed 7 bases, and the junction held 10 bases outside the gene matches. Germline V gives CDR1 MNHEY, CDR2 SMNVEV (reference sequence). In nucleotides, the CDR3 is TGTGCCAGCAGCCCCGGGACAGGGTGGTACCAGCCCCAGCATTTT. Encoded protein: CASSPGTGWYQPQHF.

J is TRBJ2-7 and V is TRBV5-1; perhaps TRBD2 as D (6 bases). V was shortened by 0 bases and J by 5 bases, with 12 bases between the two germline ends. Looked up from germline, CDR1 is SGHRS and CDR2 is YFSETQ. The CDR3 is 14 residues long. The CDR3 is CASSLVGGGNEQYF. The CDR3 DNA reads TGCGCCAGCAGCTTGGTGGGGGGAGGCAACGAGCAGTACTTC.

The CDR3 is CASSGGDRGTTGELFF. The CDR3 DNA follows: TGCGCCAGCAGCGGAGGGGACAGGGGGACCACCGGGGAGCTGTTTTTT. The chain recombines TRBV5-1 with TRBJ2-2; 11 nucleotides line up with TRBD1. In germline, CDR1 is SGHRS, CDR2 YFSETQ. This CDR3 is 16 amino acids long. The ends lost 4 bases at V and 4 bases at J; junction bases unmatched: 6.

V is TRBV19 and J is TRBJ1-2; weak D call: TRBD1 (6 bases). Germline CDR1 is LNHDA and CDR2 is SQIVND (reference sequence). This CDR3 comprises 13 residues. The germline V and J ends were trimmed by 3 bases and 4 bases, with 9 bases remaining between them. Written as DNA, the CDR3 is TGTGCCAGTAGTATGGACAGACGCTATGGCTACACCTTC. It encodes CASSMDRRYGYTF.

The chain joins TRBV5-1 to TRBJ2-7, with 8 bases lining up with TRBD1. This CDR3 is 16 amino acids long. The J segment lost 7 bases and the V segment lost 0 bases, leaving 12 bases of the junction unmatched. CDR1 SGHRS and CDR2 YFSETQ come from the germline V gene. This chain's CDR3 is CASSLDPGQAAGEQYF. CDR3 in DNA: TGCGCCAGCAGCTTGGATCCGGGACAGGCGGCCGGGGAGCAGTACTTC.